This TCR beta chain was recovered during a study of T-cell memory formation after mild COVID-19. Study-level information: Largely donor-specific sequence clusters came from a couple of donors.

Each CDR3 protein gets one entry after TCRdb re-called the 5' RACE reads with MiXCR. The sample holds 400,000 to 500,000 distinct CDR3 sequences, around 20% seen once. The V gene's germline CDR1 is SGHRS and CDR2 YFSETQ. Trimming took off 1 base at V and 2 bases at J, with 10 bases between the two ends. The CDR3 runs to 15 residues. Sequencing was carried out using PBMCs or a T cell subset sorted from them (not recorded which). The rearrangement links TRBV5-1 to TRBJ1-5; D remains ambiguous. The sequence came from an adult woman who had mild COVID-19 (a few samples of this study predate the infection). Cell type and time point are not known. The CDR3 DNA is TGCGCCAGCAGCTTGTTAGGCTCGGGCAATCAGCCCCAGCATTTT. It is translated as CASSLLGSGNQPQHF. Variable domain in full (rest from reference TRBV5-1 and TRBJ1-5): KAGVTQTPRYLIKTRGQQVTLSCSPISGHRSVSWYQQTPGQGLQFLFEYFSETQRNKGNFPGRFSGRQFSNSRSEMNVSTLELGDSALYLCASSLLGSGNQPQHFGDGTRLSIL.